This T cell receptor beta chain appears in the sequencing data of a study of shared clonotypes between healthy human individuals. Findings and limits, study-wide: Among the subsets, naive ones generally showed larger estimated richness than memory ones. Sorted-subset samples were not fully sequenced, rarefaction indicated.

The germline V gene has CDR1 MGHDK and CDR2 SYGVNS. Trimming took 5 bases from V and 9 from J; bases not matched to a gene: 10. The CDR3 is 14 amino acids. Concerning this clone itself: The antigen is not known.

Sequenced by immunoSEQ multiplex PCR; TCRdb stores in-frame clones only, minus some. The sample has roughly 2.5 million clones; just over 90% are singletons. The rearrangement uses TRBV25-1 and TRBJ2-1; 7 nucleotides agree with TRBD2. The sequenced sample was naive CD4+ T cells sorted from blood. Subset here: CD45RA+ positively selected. This TCR derives from a man younger than 35 in good health. CDR3 in amino acids: CASSSSGKVGEQFF. CDR3 sequence (DNA): TGTGCCAGCAGTTCCAGCGGGAAGGTCGGTGAGCAGTTCTTC. The full variable domain, its missing parts supplied by reference TRBV25-1 and TRBJ2-1, is EADIYQTPRYLVIGTGKKITLECSQTMGHDKMYWYQQDPGMELHLIHYSYGVNSTEKGDLSSESTVSRIRTEHFPLTLESARPSHTSQYLCASSSSGKVGEQFFGPGTRLTVL.